This T cell receptor (beta chain) was obtained from a study of cytomegalovirus exposure and HLA in healthy donors. This clone was picked up a small number of times. Antigen unknown. One end of the junction fails to match germline, which may point to a read error. Study-level findings and limits: Common viral pathogens were later found to be apparently linked to several of the most significant clusters. Presence/absence results assume similar sequencing depth per donor, which may not hold. On later analysis, the bulk of CMV-associated TCR beta chains appeared to be HLA-restricted.

The CDR3 contains 13 residues. Looked up from germline, CDR1 is SSHAT and CDR2 is FNYEAQ (reference sequence). PCR primers comprised 60 Vbeta and 13 Jbeta primers. Some clones are missing from TCRdb's copy, which holds only in-frame ones; the method was immunoSEQ multiplex PCR. The sample consists of about 130,000 clones, 70% to 80% of them appearing once. The sequenced material came from PBMCs. The chain links TRBV7-7 to TRBJ1-1, with 8 bases that match TRBD1. The TCR was taken from a woman aged 60-75 years in good health and CMV-seropositive. CDR3 loop: CASSPDRGAEAFF. CDR3 coding DNA: TGTGCTAGCAGCCCTGACAGGGGTGCTGAAGCTTTCTTT.